This T cell receptor (beta chain) was recovered during a study of blood T cell repertoires in COVID-19. As processed by the authors: Researchers report that nucleated cell counts were estimated from reference gene primer amplification. TCRdb keeps only in-frame clones here, not all; method: immunoSEQ multiplex PCR. That table supplies the V and J calls and clone size; D and trimming were determined from the DNA. The repertoire holds about 130,000 clones, with about four fifths as singletons. Only one count was recorded for this clone. The sequencing sample was made of peripheral blood. The receptor's source is a man in his forties or fifties with active or convalescent COVID-19.

CDR3 sequence: CASSPIDTQYF. The CDR3 DNA reads as TGTGCCAGCTCACCCATAGATACGCAGTATTTT. V and J are TRBV18 and TRBJ2-3; D not certain. The CDR3 loop spans 11 amino acids. V gave up 3 bases and J gave up 5 bases, with 3 bases separating them. Germline CDR1 is KGHSH and CDR2 is LQKENI.